The 17 T cell receptor beta chains given below trace back to one sample, sequenced in a study of cytomegalovirus exposure and HLA in healthy donors. It was with 60 Vbeta and 13 Jbeta primers that the PCR ran. The protocol was immunoSEQ multiplex PCR, while the TCRdb copy is restricted to in-frame clones and leaves out a portion. The table shows 180,000 or so clones, with approximately 80% occurring only once. Specimen: PBMCs. These receptors originate from a female donor in good health and CMV-seronegative.

This clone was seen just once. The V and J genes are TRBV27 and TRBJ2-4; 12 bases fit TRBD2. Per the germline V gene, CDR1 is MNHEY and CDR2 is SMNVEV (reference sequence). The V gene end was trimmed by 5 bases and the J gene end by 7 bases; junction bases not matched to a gene: 12. This CDR3 contains 17 residues. This chain's CDR3 is CASSLRRLAGDINIQYF. The DNA for the CDR3 is TGTGCCAGCAGTCTCCGACGACTAGCGGGAGATATCAACATTCAGTACTTC.

The CDR3 coding sequence is TGCGCCAGCAGCCGAAAAGACAGGGGCGGAGGTGAGCAGTTCTTC. It encodes CASSRKDRGGGEQFF. The chain links TRBV4-3 to TRBJ2-1; 8 positions match TRBD1. There are 15 residues in the CDR3. The germline gives CDR1 LGHNA, CDR2 YSLEER. After removal of 4 bases from V and 9 bases from J, the junction contained 11 bases not matched to a gene.

V gene TRBV5-1 combines with J gene TRBJ2-3; maybe TRBD2 (6 bases). Trimming stripped 0 bases from V and 0 bases from J, with 8 bases between. This CDR3 contains 15 residues. Germline CDR1 is SGHRS and CDR2 is YFSETQ. CDR3 region: CASSLAGTSTDTQYF. CDR3 sequence (DNA): TGCGCCAGCAGCTTGGCCGGGACTAGCACAGATACGCAGTATTTT.

The V call is TRBV6-1, the J call TRBJ2-7, with D perhaps TRBD1 (6 bases). This CDR3 region has 10 residues. The germline gives CDR1 MNHNS, CDR2 SASEGT. V was shortened by 8 bases and J by 7 bases, with 9 bases between the two germline ends. The CDR3 here is CASGGGEQYF. The CDR3 region has the DNA TGTGCCAGCGGGGGCGGGGAGCAGTACTTC.

This clone was counted a few times. This sequence joins TRBV19 and TRBJ2-1; 14 bases are shared with TRBD2. Germline CDR1 LNHDA, CDR2 SQIVND (reference sequence). The CDR3 runs to 16 residues. The V segment lost 4 bases and the J segment 7 bases; nucleotides outside the gene matches: 6. The CDR3 sequence is CASSTRTSGGMNEQFF. The CDR3 coding sequence is TGTGCCAGTAGTACCAGGACTAGCGGGGGGATGAATGAGCAGTTCTTC. Using reference TRBV19 and TRBJ2-1 for the parts outside the CDR3, the full variable domain is DGGITQSPKYLFRKEGQNVTLSCEQNLNHDAMYWYRQDPGQGLRLIYYSQIVNDFQKGDIAEGYSVSREKKESFPLTVTSAQKNPTAFYLCASSTRTSGGMNEQFFGPGTRLTVL.

To note about this clone: Given the absence of the conserved phenylalanine or tryptophan at the CDR3 end, a read error is likely. The gene calls are TRBV18 and TRBJ1-1; TRBD1 is a possible D gene (5 bases). From germline, CDR1 is KGHSH and CDR2 LQKENI. CDR3 length: 15 amino acids. Trimming shortened V by 3 bases and J by 0 bases, and 11 bases separated the two germline ends. The CDR3 sequence is CASSPIDSMNTEAFL. In DNA form, the CDR3 reads TGTGCCAGCTCACCCATTGACAGCATGAACACTGAAGCTTTCCTT.

V and J are TRBV7-9 and TRBJ2-7; the D is unclear. The germline V and J ends were trimmed by 0 bases and 7 bases, with 4 bases remaining between them. This CDR3 contains 11 residues. CDR1 and CDR2 from the germline V gene are SEHNR and FQNEAQ (reference sequence). The CDR3 here is CASSLAQEQYF. The CDR3 DNA is TGTGCCAGCAGCTTAGCCCAGGAGCAGTACTTC.

The rearrangement joins TRBV2 to TRBJ2-3, with D perhaps matching TRBD2 (5 bases). The CDR3 loop spans 14 amino acids. Trimming took 9 bases from V and 4 from J, leaving 17 bases between them. Germline CDR1 and CDR2: SNHLY and FYNNEI. Written as DNA, the CDR3 is TGTGCCAGGGCGGGCGAGGGTTTCCCAGATACGCAGTATTTT. It is translated as CARAGEGFPDTQYF.

This chain joins TRBV6-1 and TRBJ1-4; D possibly corresponds to TRBD1 (6 bases). V dropped 6 bases and J dropped 10 bases, with 18 bases sitting between them. The CDR3 extends over 14 amino acids. Germline V gives CDR1 MNHNS, CDR2 SASEGT. The CDR3 sequence is CASSSGQLKGKLFF. As DNA, the CDR3 is TGTGCCAGCAGCTCTGGACAGTTAAAGGGAAAACTGTTTTTT.

This chain connects TRBV15 to TRBJ1-3; 9 bases match TRBD1. The length of the CDR3 is 16 residues. V lost 4 bases and J lost 0; bases outside the gene matches: 4. Germline values: CDR1 LNHNV, CDR2 YYDKDF (reference sequence). CDR3 sequence (DNA): TGTGCCACCAGCATCCACAGGGGGCTCTCTGGAAACACCATATATTTT. Protein sequence: CATSIHRGLSGNTIYF.

This chain links TRBV25-1 with TRBJ2-1, with 8 nucleotides matching TRBD2. CDR1 is MGHDK, CDR2 SYGVNS, per germline. V shed 0 bases and J 9 bases; nucleotides not matched to a gene: 7. CDR3 length: 15 amino acids. The CDR3 here is CASSEYLRGGFEQFF. The CDR3 bases are TGTGCCAGCAGTGAATATCTCCGGGGGGGCTTTGAGCAGTTCTTC.

This clone was counted between two and nine times. V gene TRBV29-1 combines with J gene TRBJ2-7; TRBD1 aligns across 7 bases. Losses at the gene ends were 6 bases for V and 5 bases for J; bases not matched to a gene: 7. Germline CDR1 and CDR2: SQVTM and ANQGSEA. The CDR3 runs 12 residues. CDR3 loop: CSVEKGADEQYF. As DNA, the CDR3 is TGCAGCGTCGAAAAGGGGGCCGACGAGCAGTACTTC.

The chain couples TRBV5-1 to TRBJ2-3; the match to TRBD1 covers 7 bases. Germline V gene lookup returns CDR1 SGHRS and CDR2 YFSETQ. Trimming cost V 4 bases and J 2 bases; bases outside gene matches: 4. This CDR3 spans 14 amino acids. CDR3 in DNA: TGCGCCAGCAGCCCAGGGACAGACACAGATACGCAGTATTTT. This translates into CASSPGTDTDTQYF. The full variable domain, rest sourced from reference TRBV5-1 and TRBJ2-3, is KAGVTQTPRYLIKTRGQQVTLSCSPISGHRSVSWYQQTPGQGLQFLFEYFSETQRNKGNFPGRFSGRQFSNSRSEMNVSTLELGDSALYLCASSPGTDTDTQYFGPGTRLTVL.

This clone is a singleton in its sample. The rearrangement links TRBV7-8 to TRBJ2-7, with 7 bases lining up with TRBD2. This CDR3 region has 15 residues. Germline-derived CDR1 and CDR2 are SGHVS and FQNEAQ. V lost 4 bases, J lost 3 bases, and 9 bases stayed unmatched. The DNA of the CDR3 is TGTGCCAGCAGCTACAGTGGGAGGGCCCACTACGAGCAGTACTTC. Translation: CASSYSGRAHYEQYF.

This chain connects TRBV30 to TRBJ2-5, with D uncertain. Germline V lookup: CDR1 GTSNPN, CDR2 SVGIG (reference sequence). The CDR3 length is 11 residues. V lost 0 bases, J lost 5 bases, and 4 bases lay in between. The CDR3 region has the DNA TGTGCCTGGAGTGTTCATGAGACCCAGTACTTC. Translated: CAWSVHETQYF.

The chain is built from TRBV2 and TRBJ2-6; D gene unclear. The CDR3 runs to 13 residues. Trimming took 6 bases from V and 0 from J, leaving 3 bases between them. Germline CDR1 is SNHLY and CDR2 is FYNNEI. CDR3 nucleotides: TGTGCCAGCAGCGTCTCTGGGGCCAACGTCCTGACTTTC. Translated: CASSVSGANVLTF.

This sequence joins TRBV28 and TRBJ2-7, with 7 bases aligning to TRBD1. Germline assignment: CDR1 MDHEN and CDR2 SYDVKM. The J segment lost 2 bases and the V segment lost 4 bases, leaving 14 bases of the junction unmatched. This CDR3 has 17 amino acids. The CDR3 region is CASSSYWGQLGPYEQYF. CDR3 DNA: TGTGCCAGCAGTTCATATTGGGGACAGCTGGGACCCTACGAGCAGTACTTC. The entire variable domain, with the rest obtained from reference TRBV28 and TRBJ2-7, is as follows: DVKVTQSSRYLVKRTGEKVFLECVQDMDHENMFWYRQDPGLGLRLIYFSYDVKMKEKGDIPEGYSVSREKKERFSLILESASTNQTSMYLCASSSYWGQLGPYEQYFGPGTRLTVT.